These T cell receptor beta chains were read from a single sample in a study of pediatric ulcerative colitis. Using immunoSEQ multiplex PCR, the repertoire was profiled, and TCRdb retains in-frame clones only, with some absent. The sample contains 16,000 or so clones, 74% of which appear only once. Source material: gut tissue. These receptors were obtained from a boy younger than 18 with moderate ulcerative colitis. CDR3s include the opening cysteine and the closing phenylalanine or tryptophan. D genes are given only for firm matches. Size is omitted from some rows. Given values are once, few, many or a class for expanded clones.

J gene	clone size	V gene	D gene	CDR3 protein	CDR3 DNA
TRBJ2-6	few	TRBV2	TRBD1	CASRTGGSGANVLTF	TGTGCCAGCAGAACAGGGGGCTCTGGGGCCAACGTCCTGACTTTC
TRBJ1-2	NA	TRBV6-5	NA	CASGPNRGARDGYTF	TGTGCCAGCGGGCCCAATAGGGGGGCCCGGGATGGCTACACCTTC
TRBJ2-7	once	TRBV9	TRBD2	CASSGLSGGTYEQYF	TGTGCCAGCAGCGGACTTAGCGGGGGGACCTACGAGCAGTACTTC
TRBJ2-1	once	TRBV7-2	NA	CASSMSRVPFNEQFF	TGTGCCAGCAGCATGTCCCGGGTCCCCTTCAATGAGCAGTTCTTC
TRBJ2-5	NA	TRBV2	TRBD1	CASSPGPGQGTEETQYF	TGTGCCAGCAGCCCAGGCCCGGGACAGGGAACCGAAGAGACCCAGTACTTC
TRBJ2-7	NA	TRBV30	TRBD2	CAWSREGRSYEQYF	TGTGCCTGGAGTAGGGAGGGCCGCTCCTACGAGCAGTACTTC
TRBJ1-2	NA	TRBV6-5	NA	CASSPRVGSYYGYTF	TGTGCCAGCAGTCCCCGCGTAGGCTCTTACTATGGCTACACCTTC
TRBJ2-7	once	TRBV12-5	NA	CASCFGASYEQYF	TGTGCTAGTTGTTTTGGGGCATCCTACGAGCAGTACTTC
TRBJ1-1	NA	TRBV6-5	NA	CASSFGGPRTEAFF	TGTGCCAGCAGCTTTGGGGGCCCCCGGACTGAAGCTTTCTTT
TRBJ1-6	NA	TRBV11-2	NA	CASSLRAYNSPLHF	TGTGCCAGCAGCTTAAGAGCCTATAATTCACCCCTCCACTTT
TRBJ1-2	NA	TRBV30	TRBD1	CAWSVDRAYGYTF	TGTGCCTGGAGTGTAGACAGGGCCTATGGCTACACCTTC
TRBJ2-7	few	TRBV4-1	NA	CASSQETGNTYEQYF	TGCGCCAGCAGCCAAGAGACAGGCAATACCTACGAGCAGTACTTC
TRBJ1-4	few	TRBV19	NA	CASTAGGGLNEKLFF	TGTGCCAGTACCGCTGGGGGGGGGCTAAATGAAAAACTGTTTTTT
TRBJ2-3	NA	TRBV7-2	NA	CASSPRTIMDTQYF	TGTGCCAGCAGCCCGCGGACTATTATGGATACGCAGTATTTT
TRBJ2-7	NA	TRBV14	NA	CASSQFGDHYEQYF	TGTGCCAGCAGCCAATTCGGGGATCACTACGAGCAGTACTTC
TRBJ1-1	NA	TRBV27	TRBD1	CASSFRRDRVGGTEAFF	TGTGCCAGCAGTTTCCGCCGGGACAGGGTAGGCGGCACTGAAGCTTTCTTT
TRBJ2-1	NA	TRBV4-3	NA	CASSHRRRDPYNEQFF	TGCGCCAGCAGCCACCGGCGGCGGGATCCCTACAATGAGCAGTTCTTC
TRBJ1-2	few	TRBV2	NA	CASSEEGEAYGYTF	TGTGCCAGCAGTGAGGAGGGGGAGGCCTATGGCTACACCTTC
TRBJ1-1	once	TRBV11-3	NA	CASSRSPNPNTEAFF	TGTGCCAGCAGCCGCTCACCTAACCCGAACACTGAAGCTTTCTTT
TRBJ1-1	NA	TRBV5-1	TRBD1	CASSFGDSYEAFF	TGCGCCAGCAGCTTTGGGGACAGCTATGAAGCTTTCTTT
TRBJ1-2	NA	TRBV7-3	NA	CASSLTPTNYGYTF	TGTGCCAGCAGCTTAACGCCCACTAACTATGGCTACACCTTC
TRBJ1-5	NA	TRBV30	NA	CAWSVRGKRPQPQHF	TGTGCCTGGAGTGTACGAGGGAAACGCCCTCAGCCCCAGCATTTT
TRBJ1-1	NA	TRBV7-6	NA	CASRANQNTEAFF	TGTGCCAGCAGGGCGAACCAGAACACTGAAGCTTTCTTT
TRBJ1-4	NA	TRBV7-9	NA	CASSSPVGGDSSNEKLFF	TGTGCCAGCAGCTCCCCCGTCGGGGGTGACAGTTCAAATGAAAAACTGTTTTTT
TRBJ2-5	few	TRBV2	NA	CASSPGSGGETQYF	TGTGCCAGCAGTCCAGGCTCAGGGGGGGAGACCCAGTACTTC
TRBJ1-1	NA	TRBV10-3	NA	CAIRNQGRNTEAFF	TGTGCCATCAGAAACCAGGGGAGGAACACTGAAGCTTTCTTT
TRBJ1-2	NA	TRBV29-1	NA	CSVGQLANYGYTF	TGCAGCGTCGGACAGTTAGCTAACTATGGCTACACCTTC
TRBJ2-7	NA	TRBV19	TRBD2	CASRATGTSSYEQYF	TGTGCCAGTAGGGCTACCGGGACTAGCTCCTACGAGCAGTACTTC
TRBJ2-6	NA	TRBV5-1	TRBD2	CASSSSGRSGANVLTF	TGCGCCAGCAGCTCTAGCGGCCGCTCTGGGGCCAACGTCCTGACTTTC
TRBJ1-3	NA	TRBV7-9	NA	CASSFFVSGSFGNTIYF	TGTGCCAGCAGCTTTTTTGTCTCGGGGTCGTTCGGAAACACCATATATTTT
TRBJ2-1	NA	TRBV30	TRBD2	CAWTGLAGNEQFF	TGTGCCTGGACGGGACTAGCGGGTAATGAGCAGTTCTTC
TRBJ1-2	NA	TRBV27	NA	CASSFGTQGGYTF	TGTGCCAGCAGTTTCGGGACACAGGGTGGCTACACCTTC
TRBJ1-1	few	TRBV5-1	TRBD1	CASSWNSGQKNTEAFF	TGCGCCAGCAGCTGGAACTCGGGACAGAAGAACACTGAAGCTTTCTTT
TRBJ2-7	once	TRBV29-1	NA	CSALGGASTGEQYF	TGCAGCGCCCTCGGAGGCGCCTCAACAGGAGAGCAGTACTTC
TRBJ1-2	NA	TRBV30	TRBD1	CASLTGYYGYTF	TGTGCCTCCCTGACAGGGTACTATGGCTACACCTTC
TRBJ2-3	NA	TRBV4-3	TRBD1	CASRRGRTGSTDTQYF	TGCGCCAGCAGAAGAGGCCGGACAGGGAGCACAGATACGCAGTATTTT
TRBJ1-2	NA	TRBV7-3	NA	CASSLRAGSLTGYTF	TGTGCCAGCAGCTTAAGGGCGGGAAGCTTAACGGGCTACACCTTC
TRBJ2-7	NA	TRBV18	NA	CASSPNGGIYEQYF	TGTGCCAGCTCACCAAACGGAGGGATCTACGAGCAGTACTTC
TRBJ1-5	NA	TRBV6-5	NA	CASSLGNRGNQPQHF	TGTGCCAGCAGTTTGGGTAACAGGGGCAATCAGCCCCAGCATTTT
TRBJ2-2	NA	TRBV2	TRBD2	CASRGGRLAGNTGELFF	TGTGCCAGCAGAGGGGGGAGACTAGCGGGGAACACCGGGGAGCTGTTTTTT